These T cell receptor beta chains were read from a single sample in a study of prognosis after radiotherapy for stage I lung cancer. TCRdb processed the multiplex PCR reads anew with MiXCR; each CDR3 protein has one entry. The sample records 10,000 to 15,000 distinct CDR3 sequences, 40% to 45% being singletons. This material consisted of PBMCs, taken before or after stereotactic body radiation therapy (not recorded which). The receptors were sampled from a donor over 45 with non-small cell lung cancer. Both conserved end residues are part of each CDR3. A D gene is named only where the DNA matches it firmly. For some rows the clone size is stated as once, few or many, or as a class when expanded; others skip it.

d_gene: .; j_gene: TRBJ1-2; v_gene: TRBV19; abundance: many; len: 12; CDR3nt: TGTGCCAGTAGTGAGGTTCGCTATGGCTACACCTTC; CDR3aa: CASSEVRYGYTF
d_gene: TRBD1; j_gene: TRBJ1-2; v_gene: TRBV20-1; abundance: once; len: 13; CDR3nt: TGCAGTGCCAACCGGGACAGCCAGTATGGCTACACCTTC; CDR3aa: CSANRDSQYGYTF
d_gene: .; j_gene: TRBJ2-4; v_gene: TRBV20-1; abundance: many; len: 15; CDR3nt: TGCAGTGCTCCCCAGGACCCCGGGACCCGTGACATTCAGTACTTC; CDR3aa: CSAPQDPGTRDIQYF
d_gene: TRBD1; j_gene: TRBJ2-7; v_gene: TRBV5-1; abundance: .; len: 14; CDR3nt: TGCGCCAGCAGCGTTACGGGACAGGGGAACGAGCAGTACTTC; CDR3aa: CASSVTGQGNEQYF
d_gene: TRBD1; j_gene: TRBJ2-1; v_gene: TRBV6-2/TRBV6-3; abundance: .; len: 16; CDR3nt: TGTGCCAGCAGCACGGTGGGACAGGGGAGGAACAATGAGCAGTTCTTC; CDR3aa: CASSTVGQGRNNEQFF
d_gene: .; j_gene: TRBJ2-3; v_gene: TRBV7-3; abundance: .; len: 16; CDR3nt: TGTGCCAGCAGCAGATTGGGGGGGCCGAGAACAGATACGCAGTATTTT; CDR3aa: CASSRLGGPRTDTQYF
d_gene: .; j_gene: TRBJ2-1; v_gene: TRBV4-2; abundance: many; len: 17; CDR3nt: TGTGCCAGCAGCCTTCGAAACGAGAGGGGGATCTACAATGAGCAGTTCTTC; CDR3aa: CASSLRNERGIYNEQFF
d_gene: .; j_gene: TRBJ2-7; v_gene: TRBV2; abundance: .; len: 14; CDR3nt: TGTGCCAGCAGTGGACTTGCGGCAGGTATCGAGCATTACTTC; CDR3aa: CASSGLAAGIEHYF
d_gene: TRBD2; j_gene: TRBJ2-1; v_gene: TRBV7-6; abundance: many; len: 17; CDR3nt: TGTGCCAGCAGCTTAGCGTCTAGCGGGTATACCTACAATGAGCAGTTCTTC; CDR3aa: CASSLASSGYTYNEQFF
d_gene: TRBD1; j_gene: TRBJ2-2; v_gene: TRBV6-2/TRBV6-3; abundance: .; len: 15; CDR3nt: TGTTCCAGCGGTCAACAGGGGAAAAACACCGGGGAGCTGTTTTTT; CDR3aa: CSSGQQGKNTGELFF